The 24 T cell receptor beta chains below come from one sample, sequenced in a study of cytomegalovirus exposure and HLA in healthy donors. Researchers ran the PCR with 60 Vbeta and 13 Jbeta primers. Only in-frame clones appear in the TCRdb table, and some are missing; sequencing was by immunoSEQ multiplex PCR. The table records some 120,000 clones, roughly 14% of them present only once. The material sequenced was PBMCs. The source of these receptors is a young woman in good health and CMV-seronegative.

This clone came up a few times. The chain has TRBV9 and TRBJ2-2, with 8 nucleotides matching TRBD2. Germline loops: CDR1 SGDLS, CDR2 YYNGEE. V lost 6 bases, J lost 2 bases, and 9 bases stayed unmatched. This CDR3 is built from 16 residues. The CDR3 nucleotides read TGTGCCAGCACTATAGCGGGAACTCCCAACACCGGGGAGCTGTTTTTT. The encoded protein is CASTIAGTPNTGELFF. Drawing the rest from reference TRBV9 and TRBJ2-2, the complete variable domain is DSGVTQTPKHLITATGQRVTLRCSPRSGDLSVYWYQQSLDQGLQFLIQYYNGEERAKGNILERFSAQQFPDLHSELNLSSLELGDSALYFCASTIAGTPNTGELFFGEGSRLTVL.

J is TRBJ2-4 and V is TRBV11-3; maybe TRBD1 (5 bases). V gave up 3 bases and J gave up 7 bases, with 10 bases separating them. Germline V gene lookup returns CDR1 SGHNT and CDR2 YENEEA. The CDR3 has 13 amino acids. DNA for the CDR3: TGTGCCAGCAGCTTTGACCCAGGGAACATTCAGTACTTC. It codes for CASSFDPGNIQYF.

The V and J genes are TRBV7-6 and TRBJ2-7; tentatively, D is TRBD2 (5 bases). Trimming took off 4 bases at V and 3 bases at J, with 10 bases between the two ends. Germline CDR1 SGHVS, CDR2 FNYEAQ. The CDR3 extends over 13 amino acids. CDR3 sequence (DNA): TGTGCCAGCAGCTGGTCCGGGGACTACGAGCAGTACTTC. It specifies CASSWSGDYEQYF. Complete variable domain (other parts from reference TRBV7-6 and TRBJ2-7): GAGVSQSPRYKVTKRGQDVALRCDPISGHVSLYWYRQALGQGPEFLTYFNYEAQQDKSGLPNDRFSAERPEGSISTLTIQRTEQRDSAMYRCASSWSGDYEQYFGPGTRLTVT.

Only a few counts were recorded for this clone. V and J are TRBV28 and TRBJ1-1; perhaps TRBD1 as D (5 bases). The V and J ends lost 5 bases and 7 bases respectively, with 17 bases between them. CDR3 length: 14 amino acids. CDR1 is MDHEN, CDR2 SYDVKM, per germline. This chain's CDR3 is CASSQRWGVSEAFF. The DNA for the CDR3 is TGTGCCAGCAGTCAAAGGTGGGGGGTAAGTGAAGCTTTCTTT. Using reference TRBV28 and TRBJ1-1 for the parts outside the CDR3, the full variable domain is DVKVTQSSRYLVKRTGEKVFLECVQDMDHENMFWYRQDPGLGLRLIYFSYDVKMKEKGDIPEGYSVSREKKERFSLILESASTNQTSMYLCASSQRWGVSEAFFGQGTRLTVV.

This clone turned up a few times. The chain couples TRBV19 to TRBJ2-2; 8 nucleotides match TRBD1. This CDR3 has 15 residues. Germline assignment: CDR1 LNHDA and CDR2 SQIVND (reference sequence). The V gene end was trimmed by 3 bases and the J gene end by 0 bases; junction bases not matched to a gene: 0. CDR3 bases: TGTGCCAGTAGTATGGGACAGGCGAACACCGGGGAGCTGTTTTTT. The encoded protein is CASSMGQANTGELFF.

V gene TRBV5-6 combines with J gene TRBJ1-2; D gene ambiguous. The CDR3 covers 14 residues. In germline, CDR1 is SGHDT, CDR2 YYEEEE. The germline V and J ends were trimmed by 0 bases and 0 bases, with 6 bases remaining between them. The CDR3 spells CASSLAGPNYGYTF. The DNA of the CDR3 is TGTGCCAGCAGCTTGGCGGGTCCTAACTATGGCTACACCTTC.

This clone was detected only a few times. The V and J genes are TRBV28 and TRBJ1-1; D might be TRBD1 (6 bases). The germline V gene encodes CDR1 MDHEN and CDR2 SYDVKM. V dropped 4 bases and J dropped 4 bases, with 16 bases sitting between them. This CDR3 contains 15 residues. The CDR3 coding sequence is TGTGCCAGCAGTTCTCACCAGGGGACCGGCACTGAAGCTTTCTTT. Its translation: CASSSHQGTGTEAFF.

This clone has a handful of counts. V usage is TRBV9 and J usage is TRBJ2-3; unclear D gene. The germline V gene encodes CDR1 SGDLS and CDR2 YYNGEE. The length of the CDR3 is 14 residues. Trimming took off 2 bases at V and 2 bases at J, with 9 bases between the two ends. Written as DNA, the CDR3 is TGTGCCAGCAGCGTGGAACTACACACAGATACGCAGTATTTT. The encoded protein is CASSVELHTDTQYF.

In its sample, this clone was seen a few times. The rearrangement joins TRBV5-1 to TRBJ1-2; tentative D call: TRBD1 (5 bases). The CDR3 covers 15 residues. Germline V CDR1 and CDR2: SGHRS, YFSETQ. The V gene lost 1 base and the J gene lost 7 bases, with 17 bases spanning the gap. CDR3 loop: CASSLIGGQGLGYTF. As DNA, the CDR3 is TGCGCCAGCAGCTTGATTGGAGGGCAGGGACTTGGCTACACCTTC.

This clone was observed a handful of times. V is TRBV27 and J is TRBJ1-6; D gene unclear. CDR1 is MNHEY, CDR2 SMNVEV, per germline (reference sequence). The CDR3 totals 18 residues. Trimming left V 6 bases short and J 4 bases short, with 22 bases between. The CDR3 DNA sequence: TGTGCCAGCAGGCGGGTCTTCAGCACGGCGAAATATAATTCACCCCTCCACTTT. Residues: CASRRVFSTAKYNSPLHF.

There are a few counts of this clone. V is TRBV7-2 and J is TRBJ1-5; a weak D match, TRBD1 (6 bases). The V and J ends lost 2 bases and 7 bases respectively, with 15 bases between them. The CDR3 is 15 residues long. Germline CDR1 SGHTA, CDR2 FQGNSA. The CDR3 DNA is TGTGCCAGCAGCTTAAAGTTTGGGGGCGGGCAGCCCCAGCATTTT. It translates to CASSLKFGGGQPQHF. The full variable domain, rest sourced from reference TRBV7-2 and TRBJ1-5, is GAGVSQSPSNKVTEKGKDVELRCDPISGHTALYWYRQSLGQGLEFLIYFQGNSAPDKSGLPSDRFSAERTGGSVSTLTIQRTQQEDSAVYLCASSLKFGGGQPQHFGDGTRLSIL.

The rearrangement joins TRBV21-1 to TRBJ1-1; TRBD1 was called by the table and not checked on the DNA. TRBV21-1 is reported as a pseudogene. This CDR3 spans 12 amino acids. For the CDR3, the DNA is TGTGCCAGCAGCAAAGTACAATTTGAAGCTTTCTTT. Residues: CASSKVQFEAFF.

The rearrangement links TRBV9 to TRBJ2-7; weak D call: TRBD2 (7 bases). This CDR3 is 14 amino acids long. Germline-derived CDR1 and CDR2 are SGDLS and YYNGEE. V was pared by 4 bases and J by 4 bases, with 15 bases between. The CDR3 spells CASSSQGGAYEQYF. The CDR3 DNA reads TGTGCCAGCAGCTCACAGGGAGGGGCGTACGAGCAGTACTTC.

The gene calls are TRBV6-1 and TRBJ2-1, with D uncertain. This CDR3 is built from 14 residues. Trimming shortened V by 0 bases and J by 12 bases, and 15 bases separated the two germline ends. CDR1 and CDR2 from the germline V gene are MNHNS and SASEGT. CDR3 coding DNA: TGTGCCAGCAGTGAAGCTCCCACTGCGAGCGTGCAGTTCTTC. This sequence encodes CASSEAPTASVQFF.

This sequence joins TRBV30 and TRBJ1-4, with a tentative D call TRBD1 (6 bases). With 3 bases removed from V and 2 bases from J, the gap between germline ends came to 10 bases. CDR3 size: 14 residues. Per the germline V gene, CDR1 is GTSNPN and CDR2 is SVGIG (reference sequence). The CDR3, as DNA: TGTGCCTGGAGGGAGGGGGGGACTAATGAAAAACTGTTTTTT. Translation: CAWREGGTNEKLFF.

This clone was counted between two and nine times. The chain combines TRBV7-6 with TRBJ1-4; the match to TRBD1 covers 7 bases. This CDR3 is 14 amino acids long. The trim removed 1 base at V and 8 bases at J, leaving 4 bases unmatched. The germline V gene has CDR1 SGHVS and CDR2 FNYEAQ. The CDR3 loop is CASSLGTGDEKLFF. CDR3 nucleotides: TGTGCCAGCAGCTTAGGCACAGGGGACGAAAAACTGTTTTTT.

The rearrangement links TRBV27 to TRBJ2-2; TRBD2 matches at 11 bases. Trimming at V came to 2 bases and at J to 5 bases, leaving 10 bases not matched to a gene. The CDR3 runs 18 residues. Germline CDR1 reads MNHEY; CDR2 reads SMNVEV (reference sequence). CDR3 sequence (DNA): TGTGCCAGCAGTTTACGGCTAGCGGGGGGACCGGGAACCGGGGAGCTGTTTTTT. Its protein is CASSLRLAGGPGTGELFF.

This clone was seen more than once but under ten times. The V gene is TRBV6-5, the J gene TRBJ2-7; 7 bases line up with TRBD1. Losses at the gene ends were 8 bases for V and 0 bases for J; bases not matched to a gene: 1. The CDR3 runs 12 residues. Germline V gives CDR1 MNHEY, CDR2 SVGAGI. Written as DNA, the CDR3 is TGTGCCAGCCGGGACAGCTCCTACGAGCAGTACTTC. Protein sequence: CASRDSSYEQYF.

This clone was seen only a few times. V usage is TRBV5-4 and J usage is TRBJ2-7; D is undetermined. V was cut by 4 bases and J by 1 base, with 12 bases left in between. This CDR3 comprises 14 residues. Germline CDR1 and CDR2: SGHNT and YYREEE (reference sequence). CDR3 loop: CASSPHRGSYEQYF. In nucleotides, the CDR3 is TGTGCCAGCAGCCCCCACCGCGGTTCCTACGAGCAGTACTTC.

This clone was counted a few times. The V and J genes are TRBV11-2 and TRBJ1-1, with 9 bases fitting TRBD1. The CDR3 has 14 amino acids. In germline, CDR1 is SGHAT, CDR2 FQNNGV. J lost 3 bases, V lost 1 base, and 0 bases had no gene match. The CDR3 DNA reads TGTGCCAGCAGCTTAGGGACAGGGGACACTGAAGCTTTCTTT. Protein product: CASSLGTGDTEAFF.

This clone was seen only a few times. This sequence joins TRBV4-2 and TRBJ2-1, with 9 nucleotides matching TRBD2. CDR3 length equals 16 residues. Germline CDR1 LGHNA, CDR2 YNFKEQ. V shed 0 bases, J shed 6 bases, and the junction held 6 bases outside the gene matches. CDR3 protein: CASSQDGSGSGNEQFF. CDR3 DNA: TGTGCCAGCAGCCAAGATGGTAGCGGGAGTGGCAATGAGCAGTTCTTC.

This chain connects TRBV4-2 to TRBJ1-2, with 10 positions matching TRBD1. Unmatched junction bases numbered 9, after V lost 1 base and J lost 7 bases. The germline V gene has CDR1 LGHNA and CDR2 YNFKEQ. The CDR3 covers 16 residues. The CDR3 nucleotides read TGTGCCAGCAGCCAAGCCGGGGGACAGGGGAGGGGTGGCTACACCTTC. This translates into CASSQAGGQGRGGYTF.

This clone was seen a handful of times. The chain links TRBV10-2 to TRBJ1-1; 7 bases fit TRBD1. This CDR3 spans 15 amino acids. Germline trimming cut 3 bases from V and 1 base from J; bases unmatched to any gene: 5. Germline lookup yields CDR1 WSHSY and CDR2 SAAADI. The CDR3 spells CASSETGTENTEAFF. In DNA form, the CDR3 reads TGCGCCAGCAGTGAAACCGGGACAGAGAACACTGAAGCTTTCTTT.

This clone was seen a few times. The chain has TRBV9 and TRBJ2-1; possible D gene TRBD2, 6 bases. The CDR3 consists of 16 residues. Between the trimmed V and J ends, which lost 0 bases and 6 bases, there was a span of 16 bases. Germline loops: CDR1 SGDLS, CDR2 YYNGEE. In nucleotides, the CDR3 is TGTGCCAGCAGCGTAGTGCCCCAGGGACTCTCCAATGAGCAGTTCTTC. Translating gives CASSVVPQGLSNEQFF. The full variable domain, completed using reference TRBV9 and TRBJ2-1, is DSGVTQTPKHLITATGQRVTLRCSPRSGDLSVYWYQQSLDQGLQFLIQYYNGEERAKGNILERFSAQQFPDLHSELNLSSLELGDSALYFCASSVVPQGLSNEQFFGPGTRLTVL.